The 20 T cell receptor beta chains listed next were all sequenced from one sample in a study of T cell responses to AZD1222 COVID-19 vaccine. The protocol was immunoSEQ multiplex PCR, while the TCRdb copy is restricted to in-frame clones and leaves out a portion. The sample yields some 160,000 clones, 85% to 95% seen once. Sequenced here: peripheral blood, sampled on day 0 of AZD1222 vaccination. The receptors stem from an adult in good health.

For the CDR3, the DNA is TGTGCCAGCAGCCTCTCCGTAGGGGGGCCGCTTGGCTACACCTTC. It specifies CASSLSVGGPLGYTF. The chain carries TRBV9 and TRBJ1-2; TRBD1 might be the D (6 bases). Germline assignment: CDR1 SGDLS and CDR2 YYNGEE. V lost 4 bases, J lost 7 bases, and 20 bases lay in between. This CDR3 is built from 15 residues. Full variable domain (outside the CDR3, taken from reference TRBV9 and TRBJ1-2): DSGVTQTPKHLITATGQRVTLRCSPRSGDLSVYWYQQSLDQGLQFLIQYYNGEERAKGNILERFSAQQFPDLHSELNLSSLELGDSALYFCASSLSVGGPLGYTFGSGTRLTVV.

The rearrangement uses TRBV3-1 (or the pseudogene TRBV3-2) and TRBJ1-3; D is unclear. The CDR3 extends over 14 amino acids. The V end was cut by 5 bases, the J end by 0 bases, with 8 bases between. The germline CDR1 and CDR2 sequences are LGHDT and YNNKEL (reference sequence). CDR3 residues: CASSEVFSGNTIYF. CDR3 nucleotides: TGTGCCAGCAGCGAGGTTTTCTCTGGAAACACCATATATTTT.

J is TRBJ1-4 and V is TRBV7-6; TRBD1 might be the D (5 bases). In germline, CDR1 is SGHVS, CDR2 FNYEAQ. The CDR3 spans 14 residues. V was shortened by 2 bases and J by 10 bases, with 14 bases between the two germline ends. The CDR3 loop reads CASSLKAGGIKLFF. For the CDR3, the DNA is TGTGCCAGCAGCTTAAAGGCTGGGGGTATAAAACTGTTTTTT.

This CDR3 reads CAISAGVRNSPLHF. The CDR3 bases are TGTGCCATCAGTGCAGGGGTTAGGAATTCACCCCTCCACTTT. The chain couples TRBV10-3 to TRBJ1-6; weak D call: TRBD1 (6 bases). Germline CDR1 ENHRY, CDR2 SYGVKD. The CDR3 length is 14 residues. Trimming stripped 4 bases from V and 7 bases from J, with 11 bases between.

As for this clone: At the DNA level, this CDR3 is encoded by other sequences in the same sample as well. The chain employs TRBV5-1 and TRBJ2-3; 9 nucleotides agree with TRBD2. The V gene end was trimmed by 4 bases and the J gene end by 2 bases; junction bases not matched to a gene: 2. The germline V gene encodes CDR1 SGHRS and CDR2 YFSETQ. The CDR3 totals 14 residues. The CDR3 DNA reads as TGCGCCAGCAGCCTAGCGGGGAACACAGATACGCAGTATTTT. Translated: CASSLAGNTDTQYF. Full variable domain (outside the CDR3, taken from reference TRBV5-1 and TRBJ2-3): KAGVTQTPRYLIKTRGQQVTLSCSPISGHRSVSWYQQTPGQGLQFLFEYFSETQRNKGNFPGRFSGRQFSNSRSEMNVSTLELGDSALYLCASSLAGNTDTQYFGPGTRLTVL.

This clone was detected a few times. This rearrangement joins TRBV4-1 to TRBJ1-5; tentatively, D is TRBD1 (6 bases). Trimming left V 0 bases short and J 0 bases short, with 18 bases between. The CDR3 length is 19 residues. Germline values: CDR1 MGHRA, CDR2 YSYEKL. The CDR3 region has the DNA TGCGCCAGCAGCCAAGACGTTGGGTCGGGGGCTGGTAGCAATCAGCCCCAGCATTTT. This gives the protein CASSQDVGSGAGSNQPQHF.

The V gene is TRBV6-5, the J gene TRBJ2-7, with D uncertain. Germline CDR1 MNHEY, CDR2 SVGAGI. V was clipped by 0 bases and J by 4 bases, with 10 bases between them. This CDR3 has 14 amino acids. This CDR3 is CASSYSIPAYEQYF. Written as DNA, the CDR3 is TGTGCCAGCAGTTACTCGATTCCGGCATACGAGCAGTACTTC.

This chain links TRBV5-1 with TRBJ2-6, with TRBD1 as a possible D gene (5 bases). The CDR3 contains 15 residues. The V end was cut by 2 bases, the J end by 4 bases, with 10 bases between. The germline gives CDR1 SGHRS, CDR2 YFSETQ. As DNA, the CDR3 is TGCGCCAGCAGCTTCCCAGGGTCCGGGGCCAACGTCCTGACTTTC. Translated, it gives CASSFPGSGANVLTF.

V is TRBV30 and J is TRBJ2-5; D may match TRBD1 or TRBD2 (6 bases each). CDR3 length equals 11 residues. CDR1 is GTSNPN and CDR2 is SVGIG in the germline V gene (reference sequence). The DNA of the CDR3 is TGTGCGGGGGGCGGAGGAGAGACCCAGTACTTC. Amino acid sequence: CAGGGGETQYF.

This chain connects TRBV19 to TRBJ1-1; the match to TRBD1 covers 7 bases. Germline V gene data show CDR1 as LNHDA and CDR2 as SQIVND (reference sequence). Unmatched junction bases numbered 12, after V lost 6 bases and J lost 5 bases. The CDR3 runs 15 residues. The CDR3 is CASSPGTTGLTEAFF. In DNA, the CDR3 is TGTGCCAGTAGCCCCGGAACGACAGGGTTAACTGAAGCTTTCTTT. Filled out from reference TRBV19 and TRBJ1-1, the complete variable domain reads DGGITQSPKYLFRKEGQNVTLSCEQNLNHDAMYWYRQDPGQGLRLIYYSQIVNDFQKGDIAEGYSVSREKKESFPLTVTSAQKNPTAFYLCASSPGTTGLTEAFFGQGTRLTVV.

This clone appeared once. The CDR3 region has the DNA TGTGCCAGCATTTCAGGGCAGGTCTACAATGAGCAGTTCTTC. Translation gives CASISGQVYNEQFF. The genes are TRBV6-5 and TRBJ2-1, with D maybe TRBD1 (5 bases). The V and J ends lost 7 bases and 3 bases respectively, with 13 bases between them. The CDR3 has 14 amino acids. In germline, CDR1 is MNHEY, CDR2 SVGAGI.

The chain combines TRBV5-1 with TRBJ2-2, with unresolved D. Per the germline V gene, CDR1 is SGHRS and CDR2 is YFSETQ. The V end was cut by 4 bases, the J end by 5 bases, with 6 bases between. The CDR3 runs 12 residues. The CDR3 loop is CASSNLTGELFF. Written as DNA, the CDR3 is TGCGCCAGCAGCAACCTTACCGGGGAGCTGTTTTTT.

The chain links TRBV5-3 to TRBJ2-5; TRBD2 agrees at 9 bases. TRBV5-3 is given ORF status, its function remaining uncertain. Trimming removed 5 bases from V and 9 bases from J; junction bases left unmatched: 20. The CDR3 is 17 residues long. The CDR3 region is CARRKGTSWRSSAAQYF. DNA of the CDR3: TGTGCCAGAAGGAAAGGGACTAGCTGGAGATCCTCGGCGGCCCAGTACTTC.

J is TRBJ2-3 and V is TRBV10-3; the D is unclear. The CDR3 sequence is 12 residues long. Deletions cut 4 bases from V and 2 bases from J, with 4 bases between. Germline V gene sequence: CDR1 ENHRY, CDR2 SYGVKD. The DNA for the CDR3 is TGTGCCATCAGTGGTCTCACAGATACGCAGTATTTT. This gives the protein CAISGLTDTQYF.

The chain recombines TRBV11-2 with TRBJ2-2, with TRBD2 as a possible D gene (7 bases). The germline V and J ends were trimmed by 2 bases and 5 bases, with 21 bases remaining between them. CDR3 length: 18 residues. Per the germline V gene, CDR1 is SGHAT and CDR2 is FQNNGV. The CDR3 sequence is CASSLTRGGGKRTGELFF. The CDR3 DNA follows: TGTGCCAGCAGCTTAACCCGGGGCGGGGGCAAAAGAACCGGGGAGCTGTTTTTT. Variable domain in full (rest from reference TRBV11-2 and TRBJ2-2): EAGVAQSPRYKIIEKRQSVAFWCNPISGHATLYWYQQILGQGPKLLIQFQNNGVVDDSQLPKDRFSAERLKGVDSTLKIQPAKLEDSAVYLCASSLTRGGGKRTGELFFGEGSRLTVL.

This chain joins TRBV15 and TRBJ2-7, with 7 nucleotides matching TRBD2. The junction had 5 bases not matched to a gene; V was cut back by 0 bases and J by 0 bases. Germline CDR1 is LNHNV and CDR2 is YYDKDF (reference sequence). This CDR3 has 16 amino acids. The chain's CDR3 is CATSRDRAGLSYEQYF. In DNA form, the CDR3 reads TGTGCCACCAGCAGAGATAGAGCGGGGCTCTCCTACGAGCAGTACTTC.

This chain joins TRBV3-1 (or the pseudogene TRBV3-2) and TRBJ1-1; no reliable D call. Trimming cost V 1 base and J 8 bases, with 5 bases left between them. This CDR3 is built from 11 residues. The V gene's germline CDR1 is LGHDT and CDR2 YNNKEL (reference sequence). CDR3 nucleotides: TGTGCCAGCAGCCAAGGTTCCGAAGCTTTCTTT. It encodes CASSQGSEAFF.

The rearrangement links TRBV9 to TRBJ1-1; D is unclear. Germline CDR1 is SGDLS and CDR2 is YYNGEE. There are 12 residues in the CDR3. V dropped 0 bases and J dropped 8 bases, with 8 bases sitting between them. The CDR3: CASSVVGREAFF. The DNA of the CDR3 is TGTGCCAGCAGCGTAGTAGGTCGGGAAGCTTTCTTT.

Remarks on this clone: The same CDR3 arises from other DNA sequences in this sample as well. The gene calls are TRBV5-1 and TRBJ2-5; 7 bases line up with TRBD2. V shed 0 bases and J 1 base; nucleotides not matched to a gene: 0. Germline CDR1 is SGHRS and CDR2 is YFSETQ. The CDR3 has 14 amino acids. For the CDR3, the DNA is TGCGCCAGCAGCTTGGCGGGGGGCCAAGAGACCCAGTACTTC. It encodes CASSLAGGQETQYF. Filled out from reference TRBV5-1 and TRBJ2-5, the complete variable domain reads KAGVTQTPRYLIKTRGQQVTLSCSPISGHRSVSWYQQTPGQGLQFLFEYFSETQRNKGNFPGRFSGRQFSNSRSEMNVSTLELGDSALYLCASSLAGGQETQYFGPGTRLLVL.

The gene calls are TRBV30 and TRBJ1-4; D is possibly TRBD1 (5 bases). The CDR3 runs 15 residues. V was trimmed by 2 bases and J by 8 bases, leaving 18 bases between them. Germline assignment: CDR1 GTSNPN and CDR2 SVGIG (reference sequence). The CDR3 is CAWSRPGLRPEKLFF. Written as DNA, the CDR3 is TGTGCCTGGAGTCGACCGGGACTCCGACCCGAAAAACTGTTTTTT.